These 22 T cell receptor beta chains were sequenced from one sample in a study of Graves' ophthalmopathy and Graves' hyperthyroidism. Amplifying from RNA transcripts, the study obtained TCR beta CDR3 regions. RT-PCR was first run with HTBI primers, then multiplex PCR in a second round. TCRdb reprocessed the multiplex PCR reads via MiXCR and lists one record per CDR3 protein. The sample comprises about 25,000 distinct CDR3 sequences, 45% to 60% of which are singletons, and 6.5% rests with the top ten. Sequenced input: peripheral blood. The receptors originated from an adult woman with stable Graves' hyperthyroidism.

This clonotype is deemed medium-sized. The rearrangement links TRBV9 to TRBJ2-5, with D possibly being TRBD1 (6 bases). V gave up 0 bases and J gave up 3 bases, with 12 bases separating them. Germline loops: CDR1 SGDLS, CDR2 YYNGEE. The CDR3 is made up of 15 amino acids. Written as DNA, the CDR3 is TGTGCCAGCAGCGTAGAGGGCAGGGGAAAAGAGACCCAGTACTTC. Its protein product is CASSVEGRGKETQYF.

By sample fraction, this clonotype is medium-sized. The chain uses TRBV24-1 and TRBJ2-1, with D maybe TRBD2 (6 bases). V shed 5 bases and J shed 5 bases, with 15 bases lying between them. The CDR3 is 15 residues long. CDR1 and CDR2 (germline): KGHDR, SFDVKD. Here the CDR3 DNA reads TGTGCCACCAGTGGGTCGGGAGACTACCACAATGAGCAGTTCTTC. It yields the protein CATSGSGDYHNEQFF.

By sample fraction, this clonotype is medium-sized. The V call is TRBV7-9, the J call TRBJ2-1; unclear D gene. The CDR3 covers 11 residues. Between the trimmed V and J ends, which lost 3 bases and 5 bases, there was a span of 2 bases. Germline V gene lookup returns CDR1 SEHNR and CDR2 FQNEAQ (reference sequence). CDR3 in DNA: TGTGCCAGCAGCTTTGACAATGAGCAGTTCTTC. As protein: CASSFDNEQFF.

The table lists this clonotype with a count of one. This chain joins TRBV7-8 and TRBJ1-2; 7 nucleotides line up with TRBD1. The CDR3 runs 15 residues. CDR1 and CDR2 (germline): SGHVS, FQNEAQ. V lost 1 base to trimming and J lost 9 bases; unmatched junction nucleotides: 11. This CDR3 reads CASSLVTGADPRYTF. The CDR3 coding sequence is TGTGCCAGCAGCTTAGTAACAGGGGCCGATCCACGCTACACCTTC.

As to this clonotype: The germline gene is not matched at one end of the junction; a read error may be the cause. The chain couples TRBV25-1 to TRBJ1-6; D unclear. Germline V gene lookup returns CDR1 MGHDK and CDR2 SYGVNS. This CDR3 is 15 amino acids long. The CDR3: CVSTESLSYNSPLHF. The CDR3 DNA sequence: TGTGTCAGCACCGAGTCCCTCTCCTATAATTCACCCCTCCACTTT.

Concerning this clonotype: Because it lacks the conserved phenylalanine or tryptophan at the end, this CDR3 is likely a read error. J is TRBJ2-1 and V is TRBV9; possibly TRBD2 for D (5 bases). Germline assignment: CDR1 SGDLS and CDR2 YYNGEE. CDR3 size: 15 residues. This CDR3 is CASSVGGGAYDEQFY. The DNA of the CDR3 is TGTGCCAGCAGCGTGGGCGGAGGTGCCTACGATGAGCAGTTCTAC.

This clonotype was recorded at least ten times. This chain's CDR3 is CASSLNRGVAQETQYF. The CDR3 nucleotides read TGTGCCAGCAGCTTAAACAGGGGGGTGGCCCAAGAGACCCAGTACTTC. The V gene is TRBV7-8, the J gene TRBJ2-5; 8 positions match TRBD1. V shed 2 bases, J shed 1 base, and the junction held 6 bases outside the gene matches. From germline, CDR1 is SGHVS and CDR2 FQNEAQ. The CDR3 has 16 residues.

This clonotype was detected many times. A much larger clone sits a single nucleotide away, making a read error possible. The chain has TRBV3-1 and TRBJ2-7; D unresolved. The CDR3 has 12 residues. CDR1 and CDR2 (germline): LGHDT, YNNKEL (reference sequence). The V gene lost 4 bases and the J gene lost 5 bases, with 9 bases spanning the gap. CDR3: CASSLTVDEQYF. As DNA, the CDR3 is TGTGCCAGCAGCCTCACCGTAGACGAGCAGTACTTC.

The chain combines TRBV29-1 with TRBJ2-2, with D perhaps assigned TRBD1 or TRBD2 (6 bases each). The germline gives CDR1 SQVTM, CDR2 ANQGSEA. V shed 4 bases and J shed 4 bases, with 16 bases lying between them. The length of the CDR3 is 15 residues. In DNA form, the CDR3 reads TGCAGCGTTGGAGGGGGGCGGTTACGCACCGGGGAGCTGTTTTTT. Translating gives CSVGGGRLRTGELFF.

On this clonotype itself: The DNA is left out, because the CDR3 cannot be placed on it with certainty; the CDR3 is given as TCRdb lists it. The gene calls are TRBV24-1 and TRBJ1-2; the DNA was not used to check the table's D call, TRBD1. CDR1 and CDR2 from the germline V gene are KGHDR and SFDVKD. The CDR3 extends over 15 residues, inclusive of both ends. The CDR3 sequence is CATSASFGQGNGHTF.

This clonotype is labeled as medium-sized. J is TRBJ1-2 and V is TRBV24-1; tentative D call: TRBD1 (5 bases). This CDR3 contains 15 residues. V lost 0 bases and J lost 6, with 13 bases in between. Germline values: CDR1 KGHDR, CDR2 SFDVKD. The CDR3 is CATSDLFGQGNGYTF. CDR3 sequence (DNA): TGTGCCACCAGTGATTTGTTCGGTCAGGGTAATGGCTACACCTTC.

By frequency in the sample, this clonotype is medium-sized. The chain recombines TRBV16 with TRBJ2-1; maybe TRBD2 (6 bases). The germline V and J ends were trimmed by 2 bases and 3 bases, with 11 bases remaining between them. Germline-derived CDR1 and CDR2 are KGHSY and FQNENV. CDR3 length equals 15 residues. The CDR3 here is CASSQGAGYYNEQFF. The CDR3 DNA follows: TGTGCCAGCAGCCAAGGGGCGGGGTACTACAATGAGCAGTTCTTC.

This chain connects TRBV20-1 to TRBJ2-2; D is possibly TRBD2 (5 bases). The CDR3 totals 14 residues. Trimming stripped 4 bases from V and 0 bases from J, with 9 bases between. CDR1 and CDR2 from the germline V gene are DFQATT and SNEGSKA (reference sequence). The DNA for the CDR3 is TGCAGTGCTATATCCGGGGCGAACACCGGGGAGCTGTTTTTT. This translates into CSAISGANTGELFF.

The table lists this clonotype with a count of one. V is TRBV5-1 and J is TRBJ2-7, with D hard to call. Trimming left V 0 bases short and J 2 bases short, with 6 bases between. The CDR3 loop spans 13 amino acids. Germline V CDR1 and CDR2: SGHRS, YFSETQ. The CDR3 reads CASSLASTYEQYF. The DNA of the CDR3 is TGCGCCAGCAGCTTGGCATCAACCTACGAGCAGTACTTC. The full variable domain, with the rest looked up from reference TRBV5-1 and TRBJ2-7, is KAGVTQTPRYLIKTRGQQVTLSCSPISGHRSVSWYQQTPGQGLQFLFEYFSETQRNKGNFPGRFSGRQFSNSRSEMNVSTLELGDSALYLCASSLASTYEQYFGPGTRLTVT.

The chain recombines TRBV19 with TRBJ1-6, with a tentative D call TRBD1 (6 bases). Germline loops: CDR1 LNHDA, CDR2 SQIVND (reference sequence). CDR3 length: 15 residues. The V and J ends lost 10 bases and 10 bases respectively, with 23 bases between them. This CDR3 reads CATGTGTSKGSPLHF. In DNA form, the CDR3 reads TGTGCCACCGGAACAGGGACGTCTAAGGGGTCACCCCTCCACTTT.

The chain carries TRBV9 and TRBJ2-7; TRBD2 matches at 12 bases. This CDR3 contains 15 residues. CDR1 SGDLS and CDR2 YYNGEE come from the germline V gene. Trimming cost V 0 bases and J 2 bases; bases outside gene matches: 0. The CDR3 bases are TGTGCCAGCAGCGTAGCTAGCGGGAGGGCCTACGAGCAGTACTTC. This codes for CASSVASGRAYEQYF.

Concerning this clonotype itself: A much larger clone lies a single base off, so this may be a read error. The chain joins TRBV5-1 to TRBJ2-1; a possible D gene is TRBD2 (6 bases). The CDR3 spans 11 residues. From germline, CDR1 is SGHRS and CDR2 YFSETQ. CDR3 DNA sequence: TGCGCCCGCAGCTTGGGGGGTGAGCAGTTCTTC. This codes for CARSLGGEQFF.

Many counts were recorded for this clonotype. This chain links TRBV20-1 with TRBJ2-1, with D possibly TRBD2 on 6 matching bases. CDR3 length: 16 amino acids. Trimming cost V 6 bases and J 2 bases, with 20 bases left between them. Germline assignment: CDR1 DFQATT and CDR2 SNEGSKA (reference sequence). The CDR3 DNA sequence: TGCAGTGCCTCCACCAACGGGGGTAACGCCTACAATGAGCAGTTCTTC. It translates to CSASTNGGNAYNEQFF.

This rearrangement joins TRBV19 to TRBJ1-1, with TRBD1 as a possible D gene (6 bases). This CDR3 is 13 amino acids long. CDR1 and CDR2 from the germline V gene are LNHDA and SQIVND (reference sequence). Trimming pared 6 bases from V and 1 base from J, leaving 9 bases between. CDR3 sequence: CASSTTGNTEAFF. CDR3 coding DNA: TGTGCCAGTAGCACGACAGGGAACACTGAAGCTTTCTTT.

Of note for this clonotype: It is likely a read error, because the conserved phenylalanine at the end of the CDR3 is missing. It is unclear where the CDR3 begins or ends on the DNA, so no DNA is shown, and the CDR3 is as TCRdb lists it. CDR3 amino acids: CASSRGTS. The chain carries TRBV6-5 and TRBJ2-1; no check of the table's D call, TRBD2, against the DNA was made. The CDR3 has 8 residues if both end residues are counted. Germline CDR1 and CDR2: MNHEY and SVGAGI.

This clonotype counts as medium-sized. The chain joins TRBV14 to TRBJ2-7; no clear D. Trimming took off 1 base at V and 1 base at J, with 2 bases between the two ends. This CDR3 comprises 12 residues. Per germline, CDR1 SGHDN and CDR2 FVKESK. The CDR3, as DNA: TGTGCCAGCAGCCAAGGGTCCTACGAGCAGTACTTC. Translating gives CASSQGSYEQYF.

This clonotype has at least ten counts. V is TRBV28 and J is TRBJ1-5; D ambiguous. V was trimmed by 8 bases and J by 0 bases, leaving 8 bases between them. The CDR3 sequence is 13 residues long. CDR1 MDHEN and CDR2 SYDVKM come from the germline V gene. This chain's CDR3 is CASEWDSNQPQHF. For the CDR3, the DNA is TGTGCCAGCGAATGGGATAGCAATCAGCCCCAGCATTTT.